This T cell receptor (beta chain) is drawn from a study of identifying expanded T cells in peripheral blood. This clone occurred once. Antigen specificity is unknown. Assay used: immunoSEQ multiplex PCR; TCRdb lists only in-frame clones, some missing. The repertoire includes 60,000 or so clones, around four fifths of them detected once, and under 20% sits in the top ten. The study's findings and limits: Clone count variance between approximately 2-week samples rose with total template count. Roughly 1.1 clones differed between technical replicates, versus around 16 and 19 over time.

This CDR3 is built from 16 residues. V lost 6 bases to trimming and J lost 0 bases; unmatched junction nucleotides: 6. The germline V gene encodes CDR1 SGHTS and CDR2 YDEGEE. During the collection period, no donor immune events like infections were recorded. The gene calls are TRBV5-8 and TRBJ1-5, with 10 bases identical to TRBD1. The sequencing sample was made of blood. The receptor was isolated from a person aged 18 to 75 in good health. The CDR3 protein is CASNWGTGASNQPQHF. The CDR3 region has the DNA TGTGCCAGCAACTGGGGGACAGGGGCTAGCAATCAGCCCCAGCATTTT.